The rows below give T cell receptor beta chains drawn from one sample of a study of cytomegalovirus exposure and HLA in healthy donors. Some clones are missing from TCRdb's copy, which holds only in-frame ones; the method was immunoSEQ multiplex PCR. Of about 200,000 clones in the sample, around 79% were seen once. Sequencing used PBMCs. Source of these receptors: a girl aged 2-10 years in good health and CMV-seronegative. Each CDR3 is given with its conserved first and last residue. Each record gives: V gene, CDR3 length, D gene, clone size, J gene, CDR3 protein, CDR3 DNA. The D gene is left open where the match is weak. Clone size appears in some rows only: once, few, many, or a class for an expanded clone.

v_call: TRBV19; cdr3_length: 15; d_call: -; clone_size: -; j_call: TRBJ1-5; cdr3_aa: CASSIGGFGRQPQHF; cdr3_nt: TGTGCCAGTAGTATTGGGGGGTTCGGGAGGCAGCCCCAGCATTTT
v_call: TRBV2; cdr3_length: 18; d_call: -; clone_size: -; j_call: TRBJ1-4; cdr3_aa: CASIVEKTGVVANEKLFF; cdr3_nt: TGTGCCAGCATCGTCGAAAAGACAGGCGTGGTAGCAAATGAAAAGCTGTTTTTT
v_call: TRBV15; cdr3_length: 14; d_call: TRBD1; clone_size: -; j_call: TRBJ1-1; cdr3_aa: CATSSDRGLTEAFF; cdr3_nt: TGTGCCACCAGCAGCGACAGGGGGCTTACTGAAGCTTTCTTT
v_call: TRBV5-6; cdr3_length: 16; d_call: -; clone_size: -; j_call: TRBJ1-2; cdr3_aa: CASSLDSARGLGGYTF; cdr3_nt: TGTGCCAGCAGCTTGGACTCTGCCAGGGGATTGGGGGGCTACACCTTC
v_call: TRBV19; cdr3_length: 16; d_call: -; clone_size: -; j_call: TRBJ2-7; cdr3_aa: CASSSPGGRAAYEQYF; cdr3_nt: TGTGCCAGTAGTTCACCCGGGGGAAGAGCGGCCTACGAGCAGTACTTC
v_call: TRBV6-1; cdr3_length: 17; d_call: -; clone_size: -; j_call: TRBJ2-7; cdr3_aa: CASSARLTGQLTYEQYF; cdr3_nt: TGTGCCAGCAGTGCCAGACTCACGGGACAACTTACCTACGAGCAGTACTTC
v_call: TRBV6-5; cdr3_length: 15; d_call: -; clone_size: once; j_call: TRBJ2-7; cdr3_aa: CASSDSGGSPYEQYF; cdr3_nt: TGTGCCAGCAGTGACTCCGGGGGATCCCCCTACGAGCAGTACTTC
v_call: TRBV15; cdr3_length: 14; d_call: TRBD2; clone_size: -; j_call: TRBJ2-1; cdr3_aa: CATSPGGSADEQFF; cdr3_nt: TGTGCCACCAGTCCTGGCGGGAGTGCGGATGAGCAGTTCTTC
v_call: TRBV6-1; cdr3_length: 14; d_call: TRBD2; clone_size: -; j_call: TRBJ2-3; cdr3_aa: CASSEASGGGTQYF; cdr3_nt: TGTGCCAGCAGTGAAGCTAGCGGGGGGGGTACGCAGTATTTT
v_call: TRBV7-9; cdr3_length: 12; d_call: TRBD2; clone_size: -; j_call: TRBJ2-7; cdr3_aa: CSSSPTSGGEIF; cdr3_nt: TGTTCCAGCAGCCCGACTAGCGGGGGGGAAATTTTC
v_call: TRBV19; cdr3_length: 14; d_call: -; clone_size: -; j_call: TRBJ2-1; cdr3_aa: CASRRSGGDNEQFF; cdr3_nt: TGTGCCAGTAGACGTAGCGGAGGGGACAATGAGCAGTTCTTC
v_call: TRBV6-6; cdr3_length: 11; d_call: TRBD2; clone_size: -; j_call: TRBJ2-5; cdr3_aa: CAAGRGETQYF; cdr3_nt: TGTGCCGCCGGGAGGGGAGAGACCCAGTACTTC
v_call: TRBV20-1; cdr3_length: 11; d_call: TRBD1; clone_size: -; j_call: TRBJ2-7; cdr3_aa: CSARTGGEQYF; cdr3_nt: TGCAGTGCTAGAACAGGGGGCGAGCAGTACTTC
v_call: TRBV5-6; cdr3_length: 17; d_call: TRBD1; clone_size: -; j_call: TRBJ2-3; cdr3_aa: CASSFGTGGAWTDTQYF; cdr3_nt: TGTGCCAGCAGTTTCGGGACAGGGGGCGCTTGGACAGATACGCAGTATTTT
v_call: TRBV9; cdr3_length: 14; d_call: -; clone_size: -; j_call: TRBJ1-4; cdr3_aa: CASSVGPREEKLFF; cdr3_nt: TGTGCCAGCAGCGTGGGGCCCAGGGAAGAAAAACTGTTTTTT
v_call: TRBV13; cdr3_length: 19; d_call: -; clone_size: -; j_call: TRBJ2-1; cdr3_aa: CASSLGLHWGGESYNEQFF; cdr3_nt: TGTGCCAGCAGCTTAGGCCTCCATTGGGGCGGGGAATCCTACAATGAGCAGTTCTTC
v_call: TRBV5-5; cdr3_length: 15; d_call: -; clone_size: -; j_call: TRBJ1-3; cdr3_aa: CASSLVGALGNTIYF; cdr3_nt: TGTGCCAGCAGCTTGGTGGGGGCTCTGGGAAACACCATATATTTT
v_call: TRBV5-1; cdr3_length: 16; d_call: TRBD1; clone_size: -; j_call: TRBJ1-2; cdr3_aa: CASSVSGGPEEYGYTF; cdr3_nt: TGCGCCAGCAGCGTGTCAGGGGGGCCCGAAGAATATGGCTACACCTTC
v_call: TRBV29-1; cdr3_length: 14; d_call: TRBD2; clone_size: -; j_call: TRBJ2-1; cdr3_aa: CSVEIVGGDNEQFF; cdr3_nt: TGCAGCGTTGAAATCGTCGGGGGGGACAATGAGCAGTTCTTC
v_call: TRBV29-1; cdr3_length: 13; d_call: -; clone_size: -; j_call: TRBJ1-2; cdr3_aa: CSVEGKGGYGYTF; cdr3_nt: TGCAGCGTTGAAGGCAAAGGCGGGTATGGCTACACCTTC
v_call: TRBV11-2; cdr3_length: 15; d_call: TRBD1; clone_size: once; j_call: TRBJ1-1; cdr3_aa: CASTTNRGLGTEAFF; cdr3_nt: TGTGCCAGCACTACGAACAGGGGCCTCGGCACTGAAGCTTTCTTT
v_call: TRBV7-8; cdr3_length: 19; d_call: TRBD2; clone_size: few; j_call: TRBJ2-5; cdr3_aa: CASSPNLGTSGRGQETQYF; cdr3_nt: TGTGCCAGCAGCCCCAATCTGGGGACTAGCGGGAGGGGTCAAGAGACCCAGTACTTC
v_call: TRBV5-6; cdr3_length: 15; d_call: TRBD1; clone_size: few; j_call: TRBJ1-1; cdr3_aa: CASSLAGGGRTEAFF; cdr3_nt: TGTGCCAGCAGCTTGGCAGGGGGAGGTCGCACTGAAGCTTTCTTT
v_call: TRBV25-1; cdr3_length: 13; d_call: -; clone_size: -; j_call: TRBJ1-3; cdr3_aa: CASSRGSGNTIYF; cdr3_nt: TGTGCCAGCAGTCGGGGTTCTGGAAACACCATATATTTT
v_call: TRBV7-3; cdr3_length: 16; d_call: -; clone_size: -; j_call: TRBJ2-2; cdr3_aa: CASSLGPGTNTGELFF; cdr3_nt: TGTGCCAGCAGCTTAGGTCCAGGGACGAACACCGGGGAGCTGTTTTTT
v_call: TRBV4-2; cdr3_length: 17; d_call: -; clone_size: -; j_call: TRBJ2-5; cdr3_aa: CASSQDIGRANQETQYF; cdr3_nt: TGTGCCAGCAGCCAAGATATCGGCAGGGCCAACCAAGAGACCCAGTACTTC
v_call: TRBV7-9; cdr3_length: 17; d_call: -; clone_size: few; j_call: TRBJ1-2; cdr3_aa: CSSSSREGKQGGYGYTF; cdr3_nt: TGTTCCAGCAGCTCCCGGGAGGGCAAACAGGGCGGCTATGGCTACACCTTC
v_call: TRBV5-4; cdr3_length: 15; d_call: TRBD2; clone_size: -; j_call: TRBJ2-5; cdr3_aa: CASSLELAGAETQYF; cdr3_nt: TGTGCCAGCAGCTTGGAACTAGCGGGGGCAGAGACCCAGTACTTC
v_call: TRBV13; cdr3_length: 14; d_call: TRBD2; clone_size: -; j_call: TRBJ2-1; cdr3_aa: CASSGRTSHSEQFF; cdr3_nt: TGTGCCAGCAGCGGACGGACTAGTCATAGTGAGCAGTTCTTC
v_call: TRBV25-1; cdr3_length: 15; d_call: -; clone_size: -; j_call: TRBJ1-1; cdr3_aa: CASSVQGNAQTEAFF; cdr3_nt: TGTGCCAGCAGCGTACAGGGTAACGCTCAGACTGAAGCTTTCTTT
v_call: TRBV2; cdr3_length: 14; d_call: -; clone_size: -; j_call: TRBJ1-2; cdr3_aa: CASSGDGPNYGYTF; cdr3_nt: TGTGCCAGCAGCGGAGACGGCCCTAACTATGGCTACACCTTC
v_call: TRBV11-2; cdr3_length: 14; d_call: -; clone_size: -; j_call: TRBJ2-5; cdr3_aa: CASSKITKERTQYF; cdr3_nt: TGTGCCAGCAGCAAAATTACTAAAGAGCGGACCCAGTACTTC
v_call: TRBV5-1; cdr3_length: 14; d_call: -; clone_size: -; j_call: TRBJ1-2; cdr3_aa: CASSPVGHPYGYTF; cdr3_nt: TGCGCCAGCAGCCCCGTAGGACATCCCTATGGCTACACCTTC
v_call: TRBV7-9; cdr3_length: 16; d_call: TRBD2; clone_size: -; j_call: TRBJ2-1; cdr3_aa: CASSLVILAGESEQFF; cdr3_nt: TGTGCCAGCAGCTTAGTCATCCTAGCGGGTGAATCTGAGCAGTTCTTC
v_call: TRBV6-1; cdr3_length: 17; d_call: TRBD2; clone_size: -; j_call: TRBJ2-1; cdr3_aa: CASSGSSGQSSYNEQFF; cdr3_nt: TGTGCCAGCAGTGGTAGTAGCGGGCAGAGCTCCTACAATGAGCAGTTCTTC
v_call: TRBV5-4; cdr3_length: 15; d_call: -; clone_size: few; j_call: TRBJ1-1; cdr3_aa: CASSANIAPNTEAFF; cdr3_nt: TGTGCCAGCAGCGCCAACATCGCACCGAACACTGAAGCTTTCTTT
v_call: TRBV27; cdr3_length: 15; d_call: -; clone_size: -; j_call: TRBJ2-7; cdr3_aa: CASSRTGQPSYEQYF; cdr3_nt: TGTGCCAGCAGTCGAACCGGACAGCCTTCCTACGAGCAGTACTTC